Following are 3 T cell receptor beta chains from one sample sequenced in a study of shared clonotypes between healthy human individuals. Sequencing was performed with immunoSEQ multiplex PCR; in TCRdb, only in-frame clones are kept and a portion is missing. Of 75,000 to 100,000 clones listed, approximately 51% are singletons. Input material: PBMCs. The receptors originated from a woman in her 40s in good health. Some clones in this sample may be carry-over from other donors' samples.

This clone was counted ten times or more. The sample carries other DNA sequences with the same CDR3. This sequence joins TRBV7-3 and TRBJ2-3; no firm D call. The length of the CDR3 is 13 residues. Germline-derived CDR1 and CDR2 are SGHTA and FQGTGA. Deletions cut 6 bases from V and 1 base from J, with 8 bases between. The CDR3 nucleotides read TGTGCCAGCAGTCCGCCGGGCACAGATACGCAGTATTTT. Amino acid sequence: CASSPPGTDTQYF.

Only a few counts were recorded for this clone. Other DNA variants within this sample encode the same CDR3. The J gene is TRBJ1-2, the V gene TRBV7-2; TRBD1 might be the D (5 bases). Trimming removed 5 bases from V and 0 bases from J, with 13 bases in between. Germline V gene data show CDR1 as SGHTA and CDR2 as FQGNSA. CDR3 length equals 15 residues. The CDR3 coding sequence is TGTGCCAGCAGCATCAACCGGGACTCTAACTATGGCTACACCTTC. It yields the protein CASSINRDSNYGYTF.

This clone was seen more than once but under ten times. V is TRBV19 and J is TRBJ2-1, with a possible D match to TRBD2 (5 bases). This CDR3 contains 15 residues. Trimming shortened V by 5 bases and J by 0 bases, and 11 bases separated the two germline ends. Germline values: CDR1 LNHDA, CDR2 SQIVND (reference sequence). CDR3 protein: CASSYSGSSYNEQFF. The DNA for the CDR3 is TGTGCCAGTAGTTATTCGGGGAGCTCCTACAATGAGCAGTTCTTC.